Following are 8 T cell receptor beta chains from one sample sequenced in a study of shared clonotypes between healthy human individuals. TCRdb keeps only in-frame clones here, not all; method: immunoSEQ multiplex PCR. In the table there are 2 million to 2.5 million clones, 90% to 97% of which are singletons. Sequences were obtained from naive CD4+ T cells sorted from blood. This sample's subset: CD45RA+ positively selected. The source of these receptors is a man younger than 35 in good health.

This chain links TRBV7-9 with TRBJ2-7; tentative D call: TRBD2 (5 bases). The CDR3 contains 14 residues. Germline V gives CDR1 SEHNR, CDR2 FQNEAQ (reference sequence). V was cut by 2 bases and J by 1 base, with 9 bases left in between. The CDR3 sequence is CASSLWELSYEQYF. The CDR3 coding sequence is TGTGCCAGCAGCTTATGGGAGCTATCCTACGAGCAGTACTTC.

This chain uses TRBV30 with TRBJ1-1, with D uncertain. The CDR3 spans 11 residues. V was cut by 0 bases and J by 10 bases, with 9 bases left in between. The germline gives CDR1 GTSNPN, CDR2 SVGIG (reference sequence). CDR3 coding DNA: TGTGCCTGGAGTGTTATGGCAGTAGCTTTCTTT. Protein: CAWSVMAVAFF.

This rearrangement joins TRBV7-2 to TRBJ2-5; the match to TRBD2 covers 10 bases. The CDR3 contains 15 residues. Germline lookup yields CDR1 SGHTA and CDR2 FQGNSA. With 2 bases clipped from V and 5 bases from J, the junction kept 5 bases outside the gene matches. The CDR3 DNA reads as TGTGCCAGCAGCTTACTAGCGGGAGCCTGGGAGACCCAGTACTTC. This encodes CASSLLAGAWETQYF.

The J gene is TRBJ2-7, the V gene TRBV28; 9 positions agree with TRBD2. Germline loops: CDR1 MDHEN, CDR2 SYDVKM. This CDR3 region has 16 residues. V lost 6 bases, J lost 2 bases, and 11 bases stayed unmatched. The CDR3, as DNA: TGTGCCAGCAGCCCCTCAGTTAGCGGGAGAGCCTACGAGCAGTACTTC. Residues: CASSPSVSGRAYEQYF.

On this clone itself: Other DNA sequences in this sample translate to the same CDR3. This chain links TRBV11-2 with TRBJ2-7; 8 bases map to TRBD1. The CDR3 covers 14 residues. Trimming cost V 5 bases and J 4 bases; bases outside gene matches: 7. Germline-derived CDR1 and CDR2 are SGHAT and FQNNGV. The DNA of the CDR3 is TGTGCCAGCAGCCCAGGGACAGGCCCGTACGAGCAGTACTTC. Translated: CASSPGTGPYEQYF. Looking up the rest from reference TRBV11-2 and TRBJ2-7 gives the full variable domain: EAGVAQSPRYKIIEKRQSVAFWCNPISGHATLYWYQQILGQGPKLLIQFQNNGVVDDSQLPKDRFSAERLKGVDSTLKIQPAKLEDSAVYLCASSPGTGPYEQYFGPGTRLTVT.

This clone was counted a single time. The chain joins TRBV28 to TRBJ1-1; D call uncertain. The germline V gene has CDR1 MDHEN and CDR2 SYDVKM. This CDR3 contains 17 residues. The V and J ends lost 7 bases and 1 base respectively, with 22 bases between them. The CDR3 is CASTSSGSGRSNTEAFF. In nucleotides, the CDR3 is TGTGCCAGCACCTCCTCCGGGTCGGGCAGGTCGAACACTGAAGCTTTCTTT.

The rearrangement joins TRBV18 to TRBJ1-5; 7 bases agree with TRBD1. The CDR3 is made up of 16 amino acids. After removal of 0 bases from V and 1 base from J, the junction contained 3 bases not matched to a gene. Germline CDR1 reads KGHSH; CDR2 reads LQKENI. DNA of the CDR3: TGTGCCAGCTCACCACCCGACAGGGCGAGCAATCAGCCCCAGCATTTT. Its translation is CASSPPDRASNQPQHF.

This sequence joins TRBV10-3 and TRBJ2-6; D could derive from TRBD1 or TRBD2 (5 bases each). CDR1 is ENHRY and CDR2 is SYGVKD in the germline V gene. V gave up 3 bases and J gave up 0 bases, with 9 bases separating them. CDR3 length: 16 amino acids. In nucleotides, the CDR3 is TGTGCCATCAGTGACCGAGGGGTCTCTGGGGCCAACGTCCTGACTTTC. As protein: CAISDRGVSGANVLTF.